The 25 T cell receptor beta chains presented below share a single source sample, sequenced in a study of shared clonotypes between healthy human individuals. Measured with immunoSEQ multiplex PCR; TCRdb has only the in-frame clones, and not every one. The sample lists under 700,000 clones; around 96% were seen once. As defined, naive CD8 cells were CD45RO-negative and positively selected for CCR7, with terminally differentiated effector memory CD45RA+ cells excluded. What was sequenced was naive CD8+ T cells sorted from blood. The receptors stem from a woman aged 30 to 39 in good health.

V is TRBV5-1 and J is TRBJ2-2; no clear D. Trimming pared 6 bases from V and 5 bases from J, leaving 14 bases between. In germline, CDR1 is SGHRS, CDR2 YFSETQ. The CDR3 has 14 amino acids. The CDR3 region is CASISSHWTGELFF. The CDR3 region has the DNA TGCGCCAGCATCAGCTCGCATTGGACCGGGGAGCTGTTTTTT. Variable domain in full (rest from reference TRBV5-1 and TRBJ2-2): KAGVTQTPRYLIKTRGQQVTLSCSPISGHRSVSWYQQTPGQGLQFLFEYFSETQRNKGNFPGRFSGRQFSNSRSEMNVSTLELGDSALYLCASISSHWTGELFFGEGSRLTVL.

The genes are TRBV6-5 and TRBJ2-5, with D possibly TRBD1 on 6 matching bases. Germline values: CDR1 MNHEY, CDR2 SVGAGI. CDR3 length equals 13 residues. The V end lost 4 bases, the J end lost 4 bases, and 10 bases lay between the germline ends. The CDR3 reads CASSSRGSETQYF. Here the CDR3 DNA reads TGTGCCAGCAGTTCAAGGGGGTCAGAGACCCAGTACTTC.

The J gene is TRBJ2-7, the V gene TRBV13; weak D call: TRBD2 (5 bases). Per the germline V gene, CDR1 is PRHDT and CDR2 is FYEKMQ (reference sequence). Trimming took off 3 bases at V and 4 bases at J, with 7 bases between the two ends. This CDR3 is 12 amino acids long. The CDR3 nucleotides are TGTGCCAGCAGCTTTGGGAGATACGAGCAGTACTTC. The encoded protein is CASSFGRYEQYF.

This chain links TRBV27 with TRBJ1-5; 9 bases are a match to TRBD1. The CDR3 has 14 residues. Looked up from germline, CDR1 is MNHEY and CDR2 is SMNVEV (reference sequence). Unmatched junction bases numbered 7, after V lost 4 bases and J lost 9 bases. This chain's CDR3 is CASSSGQGLRPQHF. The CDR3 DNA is TGTGCCAGCAGTTCGGGACAGGGCCTAAGGCCCCAGCATTTT.

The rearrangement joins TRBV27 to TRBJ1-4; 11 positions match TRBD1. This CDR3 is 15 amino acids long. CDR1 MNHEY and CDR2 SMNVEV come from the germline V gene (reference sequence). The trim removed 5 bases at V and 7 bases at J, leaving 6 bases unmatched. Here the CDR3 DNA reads TGTGCCAGCAGTAACACCGGGACAGGGGGTGAAAAACTGTTTTTT. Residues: CASSNTGTGGEKLFF.

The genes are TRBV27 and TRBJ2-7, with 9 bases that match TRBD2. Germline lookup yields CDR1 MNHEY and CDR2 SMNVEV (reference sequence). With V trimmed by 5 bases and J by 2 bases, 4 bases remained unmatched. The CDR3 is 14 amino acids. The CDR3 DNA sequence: TGTGCCAGCAGTCGACTAGCGGAAGCCTACGAGCAGTACTTC. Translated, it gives CASSRLAEAYEQYF.

The CDR3 sequence is CASSTPRAHNEQFF. CDR3 bases: TGTGCCAGCAGTACCCCCCGGGCCCACAATGAGCAGTTCTTC. This chain uses TRBV28 with TRBJ2-1; unclear D gene. Germline assignment: CDR1 MDHEN and CDR2 SYDVKM. There are 14 residues in the CDR3. Trimming took off 5 bases at V and 5 bases at J, with 13 bases between the two ends.

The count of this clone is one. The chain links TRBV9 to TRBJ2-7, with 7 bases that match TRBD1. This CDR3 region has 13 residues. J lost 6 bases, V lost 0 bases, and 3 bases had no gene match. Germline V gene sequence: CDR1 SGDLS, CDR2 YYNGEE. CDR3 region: CASSVDRGSEQYF. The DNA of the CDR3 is TGTGCCAGCAGCGTAGACAGGGGTTCCGAGCAGTACTTC.

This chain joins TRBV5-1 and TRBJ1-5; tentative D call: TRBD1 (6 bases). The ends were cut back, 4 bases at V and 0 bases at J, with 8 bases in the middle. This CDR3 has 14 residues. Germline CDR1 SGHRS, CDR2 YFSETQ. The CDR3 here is CASSPDSSNQPQHF. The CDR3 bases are TGCGCCAGCAGCCCGGACAGTAGCAATCAGCCCCAGCATTTT.

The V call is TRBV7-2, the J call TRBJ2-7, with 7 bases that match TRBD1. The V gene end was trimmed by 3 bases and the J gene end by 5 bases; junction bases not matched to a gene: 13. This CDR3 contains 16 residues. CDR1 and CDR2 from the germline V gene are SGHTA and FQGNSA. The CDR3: CASSFQWTVDRDEQYF. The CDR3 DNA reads TGTGCCAGCAGCTTCCAATGGACCGTAGACAGGGACGAGCAGTACTTC.

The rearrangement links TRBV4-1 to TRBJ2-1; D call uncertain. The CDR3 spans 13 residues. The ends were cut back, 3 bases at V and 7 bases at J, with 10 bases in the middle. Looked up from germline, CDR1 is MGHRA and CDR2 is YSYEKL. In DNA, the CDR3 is TGCGCCAGCAGCCATTGGGAAGGGAATGAGCAGTTCTTC. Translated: CASSHWEGNEQFF.

In nucleotides, the CDR3 is TGTGCCAGCAGCAGACAGGGGTCCTACAATGAGCAGTTCTTC. Its protein product is CASSRQGSYNEQFF. V is TRBV25-1 and J is TRBJ2-1, with 8 bases identical to TRBD1. V lost 6 bases, J lost 1 base, and 2 bases stayed unmatched. Per germline, CDR1 MGHDK and CDR2 SYGVNS. The CDR3 length is 14 residues.

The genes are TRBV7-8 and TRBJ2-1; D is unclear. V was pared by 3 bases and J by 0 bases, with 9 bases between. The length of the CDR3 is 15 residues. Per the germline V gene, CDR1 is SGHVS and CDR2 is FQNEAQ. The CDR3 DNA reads TGTGCCAGCAGCTTCGGCCCGAGCTCCTACAATGAGCAGTTCTTC. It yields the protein CASSFGPSSYNEQFF.

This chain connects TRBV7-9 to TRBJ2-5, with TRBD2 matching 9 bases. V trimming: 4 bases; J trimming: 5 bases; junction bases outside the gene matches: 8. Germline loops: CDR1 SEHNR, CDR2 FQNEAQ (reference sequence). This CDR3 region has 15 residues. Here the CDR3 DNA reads TGTGCCAGCAGCTCCTCGACTAGCGGACCGGAGACCCAGTACTTC. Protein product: CASSSSTSGPETQYF.

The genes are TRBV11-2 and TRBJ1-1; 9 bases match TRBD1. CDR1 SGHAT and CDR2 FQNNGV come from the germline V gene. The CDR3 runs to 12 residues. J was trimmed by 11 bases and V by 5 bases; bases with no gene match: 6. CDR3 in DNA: TGTGCCAGCAGCCCCGGGACAGGGATGGCTTTCTTT. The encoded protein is CASSPGTGMAFF.

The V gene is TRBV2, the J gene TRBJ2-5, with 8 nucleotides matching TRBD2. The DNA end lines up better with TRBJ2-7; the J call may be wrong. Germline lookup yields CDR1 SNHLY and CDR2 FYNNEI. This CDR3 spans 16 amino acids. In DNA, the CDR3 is TGTGCCAGCAGTGCCGAAGGTAGCGGGAAGACCTACGAGCAGTACTTC. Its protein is CASSAEGSGKTYEQYF.

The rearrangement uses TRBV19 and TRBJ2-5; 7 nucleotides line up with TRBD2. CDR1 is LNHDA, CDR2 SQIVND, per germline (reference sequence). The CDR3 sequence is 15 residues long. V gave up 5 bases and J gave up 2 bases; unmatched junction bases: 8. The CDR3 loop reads CASSLRTRGQETQYF. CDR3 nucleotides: TGTGCCAGTAGTCTACGGACTAGGGGTCAAGAGACCCAGTACTTC.

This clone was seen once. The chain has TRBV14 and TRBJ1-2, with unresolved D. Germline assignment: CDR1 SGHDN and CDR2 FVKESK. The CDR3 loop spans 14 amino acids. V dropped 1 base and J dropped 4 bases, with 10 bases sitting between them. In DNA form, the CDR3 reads TGTGCCAGCAGCCAAGCGGACGGGCCCTATGGCTACACCTTC. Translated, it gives CASSQADGPYGYTF.

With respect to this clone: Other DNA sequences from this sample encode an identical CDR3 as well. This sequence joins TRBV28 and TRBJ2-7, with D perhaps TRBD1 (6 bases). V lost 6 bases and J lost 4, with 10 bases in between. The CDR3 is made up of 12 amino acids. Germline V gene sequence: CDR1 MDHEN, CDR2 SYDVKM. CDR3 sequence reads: CASSTGNYEQYF. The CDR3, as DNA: TGTGCCAGCAGCACAGGGAATTACGAGCAGTACTTC.

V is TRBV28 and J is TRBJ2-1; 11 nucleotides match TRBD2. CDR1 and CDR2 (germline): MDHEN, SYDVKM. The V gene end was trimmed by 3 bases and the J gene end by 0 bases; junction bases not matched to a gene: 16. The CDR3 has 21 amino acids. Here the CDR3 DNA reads TGTGCCAGCAGTTTCCCTCCCGGGACTAGCGGTCCTGACAGCTCCTACAATGAGCAGTTCTTC. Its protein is CASSFPPGTSGPDSSYNEQFF.

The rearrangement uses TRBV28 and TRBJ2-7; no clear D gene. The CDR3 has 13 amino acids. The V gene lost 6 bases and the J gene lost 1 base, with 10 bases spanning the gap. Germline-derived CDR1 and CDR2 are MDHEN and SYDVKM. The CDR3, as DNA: TGTGCCAGCAGCCCGGACGGTTCCTACGAGCAGTACTTC. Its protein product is CASSPDGSYEQYF.

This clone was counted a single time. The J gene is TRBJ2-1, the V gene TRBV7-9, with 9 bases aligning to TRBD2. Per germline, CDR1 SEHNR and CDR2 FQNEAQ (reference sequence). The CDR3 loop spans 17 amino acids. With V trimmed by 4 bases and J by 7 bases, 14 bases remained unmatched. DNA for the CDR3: TGTGCCAGCAGCTGGGGTGGGGTAGCGGGAGATAGAAATGAGCAGTTCTTC. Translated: CASSWGGVAGDRNEQFF. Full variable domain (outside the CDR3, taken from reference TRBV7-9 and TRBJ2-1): DTGVSQNPRHKITKRGQNVTFRCDPISEHNRLYWYRQTLGQGPEFLTYFQNEAQLEKSRLLSDRFSAERPKGSFSTLEIQRTEQGDSAMYLCASSWGGVAGDRNEQFFGPGTRLTVL.

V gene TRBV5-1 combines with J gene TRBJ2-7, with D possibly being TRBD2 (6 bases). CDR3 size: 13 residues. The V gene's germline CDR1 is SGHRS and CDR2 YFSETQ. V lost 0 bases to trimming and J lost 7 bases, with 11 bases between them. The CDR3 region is CASSLESGTEQYF. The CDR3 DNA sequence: TGCGCCAGCAGCTTGGAATCCGGGACTGAGCAGTACTTC. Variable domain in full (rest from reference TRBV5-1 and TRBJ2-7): KAGVTQTPRYLIKTRGQQVTLSCSPISGHRSVSWYQQTPGQGLQFLFEYFSETQRNKGNFPGRFSGRQFSNSRSEMNVSTLELGDSALYLCASSLESGTEQYFGPGTRLTVT.

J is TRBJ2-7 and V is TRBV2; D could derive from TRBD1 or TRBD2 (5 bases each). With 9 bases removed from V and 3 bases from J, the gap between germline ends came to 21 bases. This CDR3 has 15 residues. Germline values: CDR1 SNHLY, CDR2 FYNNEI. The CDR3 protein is CARSPIRDELYEQYF. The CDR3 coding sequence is TGTGCCAGAAGTCCAATCCGGGACGAGCTCTACGAGCAGTACTTC.

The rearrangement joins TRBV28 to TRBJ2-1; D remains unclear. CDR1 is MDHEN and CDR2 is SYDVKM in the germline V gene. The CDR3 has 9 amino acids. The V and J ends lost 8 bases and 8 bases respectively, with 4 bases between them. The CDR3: CASGDEQFF. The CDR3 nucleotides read TGTGCCAGCGGGGATGAGCAGTTCTTC. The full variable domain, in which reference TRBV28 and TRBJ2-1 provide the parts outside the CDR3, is DVKVTQSSRYLVKRTGEKVFLECVQDMDHENMFWYRQDPGLGLRLIYFSYDVKMKEKGDIPEGYSVSREKKERFSLILESASTNQTSMYLCASGDEQFFGPGTRLTVL.